This is a list of T cell receptor beta chains from one sample in a study of T cell responses to AZD1222 COVID-19 vaccine. The repertoire was sequenced with immunoSEQ multiplex PCR; TCRdb's copy has only in-frame clones and lacks some. The table includes about 78,000 clones, 75% to 90% detected once. Material: peripheral blood, obtained on day 0 of AZD1222 vaccination. These receptor sequences come from an adult in good health. The CDR3 runs from the conserved cysteine through the conserved F or W. A D gene is named only where the DNA matches it firmly. Size values are once, few and many counts, or a class for expanded clones, and some rows have none.

once | NA | TRBJ1-1 | TRBV29-1 | TGCAGCGGGGTCGGTGGAGGCACTGAAGCTTTCTTT | CSGVGGGTEAFF
NA | NA | TRBJ1-5 | TRBV7-3 | TGTGCCAGCAGCTTAGACAGTTATCAGCCCCAGCATTTT | CASSLDSYQPQHF
NA | NA | TRBJ2-7 | TRBV18 | TGTGCCAGCTCACCCCCACAGGGAGTCTACGAGCAGTACTTC | CASSPPQGVYEQYF
NA | NA | TRBJ1-6 | TRBV28 | TGTGCCAGCAGTTTATGGACCACAGGGACTTCACCCCTCCACTTT | CASSLWTTGTSPLHF
NA | NA | TRBJ2-5 | TRBV7-9 | TGTGCCAGCAGCTGGGGTGACACAAAACGGGGAGAGACCCAGTACTTC | CASSWGDTKRGETQYF
once | NA | TRBJ1-3 | TRBV11-2 | TGTGCCAGCAGCCCACAAATCGGAAACACCATATATTTT | CASSPQIGNTIYF
NA | NA | TRBJ1-1 | TRBV6-6 | TGTGCCAGCCTCGGGGCCGTGCCGACTTCGAACACTGAAGCTTTCTTT | CASLGAVPTSNTEAFF
NA | NA | TRBJ1-2 | TRBV15 | TGTGCCACCAGTTTGGGGGTTTCGGATGGCTACACCTTC | CATSLGVSDGYTF
once | TRBD1 | TRBJ1-6 | TRBV28 | TGTGCCAGTGAGGGGACAGGGTCTAATTCACCCCTCCACTTT | CASEGTGSNSPLHF
NA | NA | TRBJ1-2 | TRBV4-1 | TGCGCCAGCAGCCTCCCCGTACGATCTAGTCATGGCTACACCTTC | CASSLPVRSSHGYTF
NA | NA | TRBJ1-6 | TRBV4-3 | TGCGCCAGCAGCCAGACCGTACAGAGCGGGAATTCACCCCTCCACTTT | CASSQTVQSGNSPLHF
NA | NA | TRBJ1-3 | TRBV2 | TGTGCCAGCAGCAGAAGTTTATCGACAAACACCATATATTTT | CASSRSLSTNTIYF
NA | NA | TRBJ1-5 | TRBV19 | TGTGCCAGTAGTAGGACCTTAAATCAGCCCCAGCATTTT | CASSRTLNQPQHF
NA | NA | TRBJ1-1 | TRBV7-8 | TGTGCCAGCAGCCCAGGACAAGGAGAAGCTTTCTTT | CASSPGQGEAFF
NA | NA | TRBJ2-7 | TRBV28 | TGTGCCAGCAGAAAATGGGAGGTGGACGAGCAGTACTTC | CASRKWEVDEQYF
NA | TRBD1 | TRBJ1-1 | TRBV5-1 | TGCGCCAGCAGCCTAACCGACAGGGATCCTGATGCTTTCTTT | CASSLTDRDPDAFF
NA | NA | TRBJ1-4 | TRBV5-5 | TGTGCCAGCAGCCTCCGGGGGGGTCGCGAAAAACTGTTTTTT | CASSLRGGREKLFF
NA | NA | TRBJ1-2 | TRBV6-5 | TGTGCCAGCAGCCCCATGTCCCCCGGCTACACCTTC | CASSPMSPGYTF
NA | NA | TRBJ2-4 | TRBV7-2 | TGTGCCAGCGGACCTAAACTAGCCTACGCCAAAAACATTCAGTACTTC | CASGPKLAYAKNIQYF
NA | TRBD1 | TRBJ1-6 | TRBV7-2 | TGTGCCAGCAGCGCTCTAGGGGGCCGGAGTTCACCCCTCCACTTT | CASSALGGRSSPLHF
NA | TRBD1 | TRBJ2-7 | TRBV6-1 | TGTGCCAGCAGTGAATGGGGGACAGGGGCGGGCTCCTACGAGCAGTACTTC | CASSEWGTGAGSYEQYF
once | NA | TRBJ2-7 | TRBV30 | TGTGCCTGGAAAACCGGCGGGACCCCTAGGATCGAGCAGTACTTC | CAWKTGGTPRIEQYF
NA | NA | TRBJ1-2 | TRBV27 | TGTGCCAGCAGTTTTACAGCTAACTATGGCTACACCTTC | CASSFTANYGYTF
few | TRBD1 | TRBJ2-3 | TRBV28 | TGTGCCAGCAGCCAGGGACAGGTTATAGATACGCAGTATTTT | CASSQGQVIDTQYF
NA | NA | TRBJ2-7 | TRBV12-3/TRBV12-4 | TGTGCCAGCAGTTTCGTCGGCGAGCAGTACTTC | CASSFVGEQYF
once | TRBD2 | TRBJ2-1 | TRBV7-2 | TGTGCCAGCAGCCCAATCCTTGGGGGAGGGGTAGATGAGCAGTTCTTC | CASSPILGGGVDEQFF
NA | NA | TRBJ2-7 | TRBV27 | TGTGCCAGCAGTTTCGTAGCAGGGGCCCCCCACGAGCAGTACTTC | CASSFVAGAPHEQYF
NA | TRBD1 | TRBJ2-7 | TRBV6-5 | TGTGCCAGCACCCCGACAGGGGGTTACGAGCAGTACTTC | CASTPTGGYEQYF
NA | TRBD1 | TRBJ1-6 | TRBV5-1 | TGCGCCAGCAGCTTGGCCACAGGGGGCTTAAATTCACCCCTCCACTTT | CASSLATGGLNSPLHF
NA | NA | TRBJ1-4 | TRBV27 | TGTGCCAGCAGCAAGACGTACAGTTCAACCGCACCTAATGAAAAACTGTTTTTT | CASSKTYSSTAPNEKLFF
NA | NA | TRBJ2-5 | TRBV3-1/TRBV3-2 | TGTGCCAGCAGCCCCGGACAGTCCGGGTGGATGGAGACCCAGTACTTC | CASSPGQSGWMETQYF
NA | NA | TRBJ1-1 | TRBV7-2 | TGTGCCAGCAGCTTACTTGGTGGATGGACTGAAGCTTTCTTT | CASSLLGGWTEAFF
NA | NA | TRBJ1-3 | TRBV11-3 | TGTGCCAGCAGCTTCGACCGCCGAAGCTCTGGAAACACCATATATTTT | CASSFDRRSSGNTIYF
few | NA | TRBJ2-5 | TRBV24-1 | TGTGCCACCAGTGAAACTGGAGGGACCCAGTACTTC | CATSETGGTQYF
NA | TRBD1 | TRBJ2-2 | TRBV7-3 | TGTGCCAGCAGCTGGGGACAGGGGGACACCGGGGAGCTGTTTTTT | CASSWGQGDTGELFF
NA | TRBD1 | TRBJ2-3 | TRBV5-8 | TGTGCCAGCAGCTTGGGACAGGGGGATAATGCAGATACGCAGTATTTT | CASSLGQGDNADTQYF
NA | TRBD1 | TRBJ2-4 | TRBV5-1 | TGCGCCAGCAGCTCACCAGGGGGCATTCAGTACTTC | CASSSPGGIQYF
NA | NA | TRBJ2-1 | TRBV11-3 | TGTGCCAGCAGCTTAGAGTTAAGGCGTTACCAAAAATGGGAGCAGTTCTTC | CASSLELRRYQKWEQFF
NA | NA | TRBJ1-3 | TRBV7-6 | TGTGCCAGCAGCTTATTGGGCAGGGGAGCTGGAAACACCATATATTTT | CASSLLGRGAGNTIYF
NA | TRBD1 | TRBJ2-4 | TRBV5-5 | TGTGCCAGCAGCTTGGCCTTTGGGGGACAGGGGAACATTCAGTACTTC | CASSLAFGGQGNIQYF
NA | NA | TRBJ1-4 | TRBV29-1 | TGCAGCGTTGATTGGGACCTCGCCAGTGGAAAACTGTTTTTT | CSVDWDLASGKLFF